The sequence of this T cell receptor (beta chain) was determined in a study of early T cells in non-severe SARS-CoV-2 infection (dated by TCRdb to the early 2020s). Describing the broader study: TCR sequencing used bulk RNA from unsorted whole blood, so alpha and beta chains could not be paired.

Regarding this clonotype: The antigen it binds to is not known. Base qualities are not recorded, but no much larger clone differs from it by a single base.

The study was a case-control design nested within a healthcare worker cohort in London, UK, with weekly nasopharyngeal swab PCR tests and blood sampling. Between 23 and 31 March 2020, the week of the UK lockdown, healthcare workers were enrolled and then followed up weekly for as long as 16 weeks. What the authors observed across the whole study: VDJdb matching was skewed toward anti-spike CD8 responses and likely underestimated virus-specific expansions, missing private and CD4 specificities.

Library generation was performed with 5' RACE. Reads for this sample came from a NextSeq 500. Unique molecular identifiers were attached to individual cDNA molecules in the TCR library protocol so that sequencing error and PCR bias could be corrected. TCR alpha and beta chains were both sequenced, and the abundances of alpha and beta sequences in each sample were closely correlated with each other. In the paper's pipeline: Decombinator V4 was used to annotate the V gene, J gene and CDR3 of the TCR sequences. TCRs were defined as expanded if a significant change between any two time points was detected under a Poisson model with p below 0.0001. TCR abundances were normalised to the total number of TCRs sequenced per sample and expressed as counts per million. MAIT TCRs were defined by TRAV1-2 paired with TRAJ12, TRAJ20 or TRAJ33, and iNKT TCRs by TRAV10 paired with TRAJ18. VDJdb, accessed on 1 November 2021, was searched for TCRs annotated for CMV, EBV and SARS-CoV-2, and TCRs annotated for more than one antigen were excluded. TCRdb trimmed public reads at Q25 via fastp, called clones via MiXCR and kept in-frame beta chains. A single entry per CDR3 protein holds the most common genes and DNA from its merged rows. These V and J calls rely on TCRdb rather than the paper's analysis. This sample comprises 53,000 or so distinct CDR3 sequences, about 7.8% of them detected only once. The top ten constitute under 6.5% of the sample.

The germline V gene (reference sequence) sets CDR1 to LNHNV and CDR2 to YYDKDF. Between the V and J ends, shortened by 5 bases and 6 bases respectively, the junction contains 10 bases. The CDR3 has 12 amino acids, counting the end cysteine and phenylalanine. Here the CDR3 DNA is all that survives: 36 bases in frame from base 1. The material sequenced was whole blood. This sequence uses TRBV15 and TRBJ1-2, with an unclear D gene assignment. The clonotype originates from an adult who was a healthcare worker with PCR-confirmed SARS-CoV-2 infection or an uninfected control (not recorded which). The CDR3 region reads CATSLGLNGYTF. At the DNA level, the sequence is TGTGCCACCAGCTTAGGCCTGAATGGCTACACCTTC.